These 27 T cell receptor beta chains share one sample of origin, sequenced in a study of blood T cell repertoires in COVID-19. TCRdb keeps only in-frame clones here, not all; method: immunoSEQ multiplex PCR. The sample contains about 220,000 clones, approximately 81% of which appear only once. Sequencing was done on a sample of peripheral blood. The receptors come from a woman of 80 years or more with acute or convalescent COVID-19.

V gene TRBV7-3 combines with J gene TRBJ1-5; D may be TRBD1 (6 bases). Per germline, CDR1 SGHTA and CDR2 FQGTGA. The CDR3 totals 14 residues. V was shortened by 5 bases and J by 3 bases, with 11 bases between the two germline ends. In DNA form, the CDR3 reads TGTGCCAGCAGCCCACAGGGCTCCAATCAGCCCCAGCATTTT. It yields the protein CASSPQGSNQPQHF.

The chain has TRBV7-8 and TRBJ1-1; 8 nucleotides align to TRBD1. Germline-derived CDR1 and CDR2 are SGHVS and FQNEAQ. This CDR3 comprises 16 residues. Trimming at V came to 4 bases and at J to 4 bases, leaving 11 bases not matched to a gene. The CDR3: CASSWRTGNLGTEAFF. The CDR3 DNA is TGTGCCAGCAGCTGGCGGACAGGGAATCTGGGCACTGAAGCTTTCTTT.

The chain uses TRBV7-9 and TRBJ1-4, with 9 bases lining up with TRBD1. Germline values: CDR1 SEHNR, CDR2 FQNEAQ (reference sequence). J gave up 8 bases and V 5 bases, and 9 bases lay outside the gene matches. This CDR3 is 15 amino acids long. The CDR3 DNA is TGTGCCAGCAGCACCAGACAGGGGGTACAAGAAAAACTGTTTTTT. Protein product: CASSTRQGVQEKLFF.

CDR3: CASSPDGSGATNEKLFF. In DNA, the CDR3 is TGTGCCAGCTCACCAGACGGTTCAGGCGCAACTAATGAAAAACTGTTTTTT. The V gene is TRBV18, the J gene TRBJ1-4; D is unresolved. V was cut by 2 bases and J by 0 bases, with 13 bases left in between. The CDR3 has 17 residues. Per the germline V gene, CDR1 is KGHSH and CDR2 is LQKENI.

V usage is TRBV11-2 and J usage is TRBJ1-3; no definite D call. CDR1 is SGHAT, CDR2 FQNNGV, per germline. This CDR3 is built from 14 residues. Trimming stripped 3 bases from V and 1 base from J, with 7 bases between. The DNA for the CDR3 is TGTGCCAGCAGCTTTAAGGAGTCTGGAAACACCATATATTTT. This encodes CASSFKESGNTIYF.

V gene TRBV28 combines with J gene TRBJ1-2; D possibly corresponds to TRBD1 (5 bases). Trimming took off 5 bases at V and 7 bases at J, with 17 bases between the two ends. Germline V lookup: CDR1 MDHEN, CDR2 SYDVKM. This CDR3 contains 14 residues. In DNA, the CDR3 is TGTGCCAGCAGTCCCTCTCCCAGGGCAGGTGGCTACACCTTC. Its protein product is CASSPSPRAGGYTF.

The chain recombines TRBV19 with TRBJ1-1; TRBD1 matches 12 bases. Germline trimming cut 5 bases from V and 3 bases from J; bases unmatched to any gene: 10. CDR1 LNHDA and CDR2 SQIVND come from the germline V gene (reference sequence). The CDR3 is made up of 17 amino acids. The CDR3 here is CASSPRDRGLGYTEAFF. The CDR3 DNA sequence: TGTGCCAGTAGTCCTCGGGACAGGGGGCTAGGGTACACTGAAGCTTTCTTT.

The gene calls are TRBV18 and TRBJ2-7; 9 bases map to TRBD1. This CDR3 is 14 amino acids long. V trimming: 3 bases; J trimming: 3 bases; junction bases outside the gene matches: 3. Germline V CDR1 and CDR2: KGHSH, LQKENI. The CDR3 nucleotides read TGTGCCAGCTCACCTGGGACAGGGTACTACGAGCAGTACTTC. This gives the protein CASSPGTGYYEQYF.

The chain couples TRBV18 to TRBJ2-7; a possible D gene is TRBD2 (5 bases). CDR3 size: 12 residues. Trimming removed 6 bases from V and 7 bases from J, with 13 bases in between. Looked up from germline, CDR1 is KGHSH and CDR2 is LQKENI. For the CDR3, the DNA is TGTGCCAGCTCCCTGAGCGGAAGGGAGCAGTACTTC. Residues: CASSLSGREQYF.

The CDR3 DNA is TGTGCCAGTAGTCCATCCTCTACAGTCCACTATGGCTACACCTTC. Amino acids: CASSPSSTVHYGYTF. The chain couples TRBV19 to TRBJ1-2; D is ambiguous. Trimming shortened V by 5 bases and J by 3 bases, and 16 bases separated the two germline ends. This CDR3 region has 15 residues. Germline-derived CDR1 and CDR2 are LNHDA and SQIVND (reference sequence).

The CDR3 sequence is CASSLGQGIYGYTF. The CDR3 DNA is TGTGCCAGCAGTTTAGGGCAGGGGATCTATGGCTACACCTTC. This chain connects TRBV27 to TRBJ1-2; maybe TRBD1 (6 bases). The CDR3 loop spans 14 amino acids. In germline, CDR1 is MNHEY, CDR2 SMNVEV (reference sequence). Trimming shortened V by 2 bases and J by 4 bases, and 11 bases separated the two germline ends.

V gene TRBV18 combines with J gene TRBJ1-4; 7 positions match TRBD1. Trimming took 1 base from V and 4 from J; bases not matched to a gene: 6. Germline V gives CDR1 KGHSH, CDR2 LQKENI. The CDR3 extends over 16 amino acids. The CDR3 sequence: CASSPLPGQNNEKLFF. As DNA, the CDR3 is TGTGCCAGCTCACCACTTCCGGGACAGAATAATGAAAAACTGTTTTTT.

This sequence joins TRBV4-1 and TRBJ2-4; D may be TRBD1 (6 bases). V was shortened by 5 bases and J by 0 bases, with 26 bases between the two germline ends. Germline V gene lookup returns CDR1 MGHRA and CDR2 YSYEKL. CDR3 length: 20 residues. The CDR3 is CASSYVQMGAGSLAKNIQYF. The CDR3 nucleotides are TGCGCCAGCAGCTACGTCCAAATGGGGGCAGGATCACTAGCCAAAAACATTCAGTACTTC.

The chain's CDR3 is CASSLDPTVGAPRYGYTF. DNA for the CDR3: TGTGCCAGCAGCTTAGATCCTACAGTAGGGGCGCCTAGGTATGGCTACACCTTC. The genes are TRBV11-3 and TRBJ1-2; D possibly corresponds to TRBD1 (5 bases). The CDR3 extends over 18 amino acids. In germline, CDR1 is SGHNT, CDR2 YENEEA. V lost 0 bases, J lost 5 bases, and 22 bases lay in between.

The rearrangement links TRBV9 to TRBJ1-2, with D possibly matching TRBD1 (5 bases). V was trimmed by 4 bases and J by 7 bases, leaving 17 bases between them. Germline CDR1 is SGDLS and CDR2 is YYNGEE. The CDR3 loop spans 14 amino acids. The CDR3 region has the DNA TGTGCCAGCAGCCTGAGGGGCGACGGGAGTGGCTACACCTTC. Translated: CASSLRGDGSGYTF.

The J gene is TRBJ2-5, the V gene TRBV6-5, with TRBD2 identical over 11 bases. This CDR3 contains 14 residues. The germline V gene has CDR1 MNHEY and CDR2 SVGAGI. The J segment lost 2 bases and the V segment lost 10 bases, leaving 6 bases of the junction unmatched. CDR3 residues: CATTRLAGQETQYF. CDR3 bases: TGTGCCACCACTCGACTAGCGGGGCAAGAGACCCAGTACTTC.

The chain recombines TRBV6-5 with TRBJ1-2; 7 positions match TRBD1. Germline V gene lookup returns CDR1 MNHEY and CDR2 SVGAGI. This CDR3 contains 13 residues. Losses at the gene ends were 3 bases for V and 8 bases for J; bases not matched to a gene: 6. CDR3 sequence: CASSYLEGAGYTF. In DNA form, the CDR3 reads TGTGCCAGCAGTTATTTGGAGGGGGCGGGCTACACCTTC.

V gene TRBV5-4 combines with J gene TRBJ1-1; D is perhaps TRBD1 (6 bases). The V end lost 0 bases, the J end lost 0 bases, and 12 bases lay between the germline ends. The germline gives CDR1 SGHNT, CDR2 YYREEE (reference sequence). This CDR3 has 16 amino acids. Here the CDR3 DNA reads TGTGCCAGCAGCTTGGTTACAGGGATTGTGAACACTGAAGCTTTCTTT. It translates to CASSLVTGIVNTEAFF.

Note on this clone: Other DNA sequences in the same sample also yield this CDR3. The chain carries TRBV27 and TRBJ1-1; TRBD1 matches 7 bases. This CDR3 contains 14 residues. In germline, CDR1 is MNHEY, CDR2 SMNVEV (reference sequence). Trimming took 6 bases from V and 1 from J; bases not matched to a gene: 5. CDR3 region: CASSLGQENTEAFF. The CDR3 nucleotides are TGTGCCAGCAGCCTAGGACAGGAGAACACTGAAGCTTTCTTT.

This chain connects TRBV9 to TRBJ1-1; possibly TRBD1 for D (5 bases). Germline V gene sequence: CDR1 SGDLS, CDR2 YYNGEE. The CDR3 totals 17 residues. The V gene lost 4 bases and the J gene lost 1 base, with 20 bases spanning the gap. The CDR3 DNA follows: TGTGCCAGCAGCCCGATCGGACGGGGGATTAGGAACACTGAAGCTTTCTTT. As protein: CASSPIGRGIRNTEAFF.

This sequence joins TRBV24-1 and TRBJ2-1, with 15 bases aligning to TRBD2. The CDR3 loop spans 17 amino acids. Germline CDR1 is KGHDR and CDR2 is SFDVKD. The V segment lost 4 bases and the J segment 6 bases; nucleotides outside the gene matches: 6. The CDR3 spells CATSDPGLAGGGNEQFF. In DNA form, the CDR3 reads TGTGCCACCAGTGACCCCGGACTAGCGGGGGGGGGCAATGAGCAGTTCTTC.

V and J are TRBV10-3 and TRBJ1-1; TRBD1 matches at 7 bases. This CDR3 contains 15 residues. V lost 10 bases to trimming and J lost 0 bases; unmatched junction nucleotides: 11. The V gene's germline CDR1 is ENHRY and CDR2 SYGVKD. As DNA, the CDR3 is TGTGCCACGTACCCGGGACAGAGAGTGAACACTGAAGCTTTCTTT. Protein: CATYPGQRVNTEAFF.

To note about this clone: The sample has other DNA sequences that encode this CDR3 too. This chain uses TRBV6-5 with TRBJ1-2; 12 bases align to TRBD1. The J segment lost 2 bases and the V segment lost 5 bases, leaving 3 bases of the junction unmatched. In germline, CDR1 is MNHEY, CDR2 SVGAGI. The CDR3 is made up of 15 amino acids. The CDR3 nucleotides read TGTGCCAGCAGTAGCGGGACAGGGGGCAACTATGGCTACACCTTC. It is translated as CASSSGTGGNYGYTF.

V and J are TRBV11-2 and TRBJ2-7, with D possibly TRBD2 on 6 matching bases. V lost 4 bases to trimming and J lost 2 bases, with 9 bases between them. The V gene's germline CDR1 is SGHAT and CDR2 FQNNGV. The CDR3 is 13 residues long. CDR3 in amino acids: CASSYGGAYEQYF. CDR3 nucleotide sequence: TGTGCCAGCAGCTACGGAGGGGCCTACGAGCAGTACTTC.

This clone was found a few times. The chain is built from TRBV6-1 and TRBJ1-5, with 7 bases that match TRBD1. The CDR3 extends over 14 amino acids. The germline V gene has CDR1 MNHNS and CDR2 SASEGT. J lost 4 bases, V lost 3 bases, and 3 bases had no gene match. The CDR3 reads CASSETGLNQPQHF. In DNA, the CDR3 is TGTGCCAGCAGTGAGACAGGGCTTAATCAGCCCCAGCATTTT.

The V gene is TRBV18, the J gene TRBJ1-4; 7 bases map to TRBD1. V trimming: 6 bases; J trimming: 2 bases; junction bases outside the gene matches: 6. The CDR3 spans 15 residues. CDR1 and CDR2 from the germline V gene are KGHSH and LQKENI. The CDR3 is CASSPTRGTNEKLFF. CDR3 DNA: TGTGCCAGCTCTCCCACCAGGGGGACTAATGAAAAACTGTTTTTT.

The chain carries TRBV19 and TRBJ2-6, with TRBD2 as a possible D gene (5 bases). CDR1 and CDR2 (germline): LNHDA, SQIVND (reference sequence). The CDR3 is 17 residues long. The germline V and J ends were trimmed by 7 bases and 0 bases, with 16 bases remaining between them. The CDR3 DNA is TGTGCCAGTATTACCTCGTCCCGGGACTCTGGGGCCAACGTCCTGACTTTC. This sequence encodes CASITSSRDSGANVLTF. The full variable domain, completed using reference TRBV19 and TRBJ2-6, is DGGITQSPKYLFRKEGQNVTLSCEQNLNHDAMYWYRQDPGQGLRLIYYSQIVNDFQKGDIAEGYSVSREKKESFPLTVTSAQKNPTAFYLCASITSSRDSGANVLTFGAGSRLTVL.